This entry lists 13 T cell receptor beta chains sequenced from one sample in a study of blood T cell repertoires in COVID-19. Profiling relied on immunoSEQ multiplex PCR, and the TCRdb table lists in-frame clones only, not all of them. The table has around 170,000 clones, 70% to 80% seen once. The specimen was PBMCs or T cells enriched from blood (not recorded which). Receptors originate from a man aged 55 to 69 who had been exposed to COVID-19.

The rearrangement links TRBV7-2 to TRBJ1-3; the match to TRBD1 covers 7 bases. Germline V gene sequence: CDR1 SGHTA, CDR2 FQGNSA. CDR3 length: 18 residues. J gave up 7 bases and V 2 bases, and 17 bases lay outside the gene matches. DNA of the CDR3: TGTGCCAGCAGCTTAAAAGACAGGGTCGCGAAAGCGGTCAACACCATATATTTT. It is translated as CASSLKDRVAKAVNTIYF.

CDR3 nucleotide sequence: TGTGCCAGTAGTACGCAGGGGCGCGTAGAAAAACTGTTTTTT. Translated, it gives CASSTQGRVEKLFF. V gene TRBV19 combines with J gene TRBJ1-4; D might be TRBD1 (6 bases). The CDR3 has 14 residues. Germline loops: CDR1 LNHDA, CDR2 SQIVND (reference sequence). V shed 4 bases and J shed 8 bases, with 14 bases lying between them.

The rearrangement links TRBV19 to TRBJ1-2; the D gene is possibly TRBD1 (5 bases). This CDR3 region has 15 residues. CDR1 is LNHDA, CDR2 SQIVND, per germline (reference sequence). Trimming left V 4 bases short and J 2 bases short, with 14 bases between. CDR3 protein: CASSRQLTSNYGYTF. The CDR3 coding sequence is TGTGCCAGTAGTAGACAGCTCACGTCCAACTATGGCTACACCTTC. Drawing the rest from reference TRBV19 and TRBJ1-2, the complete variable domain is DGGITQSPKYLFRKEGQNVTLSCEQNLNHDAMYWYRQDPGQGLRLIYYSQIVNDFQKGDIAEGYSVSREKKESFPLTVTSAQKNPTAFYLCASSRQLTSNYGYTFGSGTRLTVV.

This chain joins TRBV5-1 and TRBJ1-2, with TRBD1 as a possible D gene (6 bases). Germline lookup yields CDR1 SGHRS and CDR2 YFSETQ. The germline V and J ends were trimmed by 0 bases and 6 bases, with 12 bases remaining between them. The CDR3 sequence is 14 residues long. The CDR3 DNA reads as TGCGCCAGCAGCTTGGCCCGCGCAGGGGATGGCTACACCTTC. This codes for CASSLARAGDGYTF.

This clone has a single count. The chain carries TRBV27 and TRBJ2-7; 11 nucleotides align to TRBD2. This CDR3 is 15 amino acids long. The ends lost 6 bases at V and 2 bases at J; junction bases unmatched: 6. Germline-derived CDR1 and CDR2 are MNHEY and SMNVEV (reference sequence). The CDR3 coding sequence is TGTGCCAGCAGACCCTTACTAGCGGGGGCCTACGAGCAGTACTTC. Amino acid sequence: CASRPLLAGAYEQYF.

This rearrangement joins TRBV29-1 to TRBJ2-3; D might be TRBD2 (5 bases). The CDR3 contains 16 residues. V was trimmed by 4 bases and J by 4 bases, leaving 21 bases between them. The germline V gene encodes CDR1 SQVTM and CDR2 ANQGSEA. CDR3 DNA sequence: TGCAGCGTTGGCCCCGGAGGAGGATTTTTGCCAGATACGCAGTATTTT. Translated, it gives CSVGPGGGFLPDTQYF.

The CDR3 region has the DNA TGTGCCAGCAGGCCGACAGGGTCGGATGAAAAACTGTTTTTT. It is translated as CASRPTGSDEKLFF. This chain joins TRBV6-5 and TRBJ1-4; 7 nucleotides align to TRBD1. The trim removed 6 bases at V and 6 bases at J, leaving 7 bases unmatched. Germline-derived CDR1 and CDR2 are MNHEY and SVGAGI. The CDR3 has 14 amino acids.

The chain carries TRBV24-1 and TRBJ2-1, with D maybe TRBD1 (6 bases). CDR1 is KGHDR and CDR2 is SFDVKD in the germline V gene. This CDR3 is built from 15 residues. V was trimmed by 1 base and J by 10 bases, leaving 16 bases between them. The DNA for the CDR3 is TGTGCCACCAGTGATTTTCCCGGACAGCTCCTGGAGCAGTTCTTC. Residues: CATSDFPGQLLEQFF.

This clone was counted between two and nine times. The chain has TRBV2 and TRBJ1-2; TRBD1 aligns across 7 bases. Per the germline V gene, CDR1 is SNHLY and CDR2 is FYNNEI. After removal of 2 bases from V and 4 bases from J, the junction contained 7 bases not matched to a gene. The CDR3 loop spans 15 amino acids. DNA for the CDR3: TGTGCCAGCAGTGAACGGACAGGCCGAGCCTATGGCTACACCTTC. Its translation: CASSERTGRAYGYTF. Full variable domain (rest looked up from reference TRBV2 and TRBJ1-2): EPEVTQTPSHQVTQMGQEVILRCVPISNHLYFYWYRQILGQKVEFLVSFYNNEISEKSEIFDDQFSVERPDGSNFTLKIRSTKLEDSAMYFCASSERTGRAYGYTFGSGTRLTVV.

This chain connects TRBV9 to TRBJ1-1; 7 nucleotides agree with TRBD1. The CDR3 is made up of 15 amino acids. Unmatched junction bases numbered 15, after V lost 3 bases and J lost 10 bases. CDR1 SGDLS and CDR2 YYNGEE come from the germline V gene. The DNA for the CDR3 is TGTGCCAGCAGCGAGGGGGCCGAGACCCCCCCAGGAGCTTTCTTT. Its protein product is CASSEGAETPPGAFF.

The rearrangement uses TRBV19 and TRBJ1-5; D call uncertain. The CDR3 sequence is 13 residues long. V was pared by 7 bases and J by 4 bases, with 11 bases between. Germline loops: CDR1 LNHDA, CDR2 SQIVND (reference sequence). CDR3 sequence: CASNLGINQPQHF. CDR3 bases: TGTGCCAGTAACCTTGGCATAAATCAGCCCCAGCATTTT.

The rearrangement joins TRBV12-3 or TRBV12-4 to TRBJ1-2, with D possibly being TRBD1 (6 bases). V lost 4 bases and J lost 8, with 14 bases in between. The CDR3 sequence is 13 residues long. The CDR3 region has the DNA TGTGCCAGCAGTTACGGACAGTTCGGCGGCTACACCTTC. Its translation is CASSYGQFGGYTF.

The rearrangement uses TRBV10-1 and TRBJ2-4, with D perhaps TRBD1 (6 bases). The V end lost 0 bases, the J end lost 0 bases, and 9 bases lay between the germline ends. Germline CDR1 and CDR2: WNHNN and SYGVQD (reference sequence). The CDR3 has 16 residues. The DNA for the CDR3 is TGCGCCAGCAGTGAGTCTGGGGGCACAGCCAAAAACATTCAGTACTTC. It codes for CASSESGGTAKNIQYF.